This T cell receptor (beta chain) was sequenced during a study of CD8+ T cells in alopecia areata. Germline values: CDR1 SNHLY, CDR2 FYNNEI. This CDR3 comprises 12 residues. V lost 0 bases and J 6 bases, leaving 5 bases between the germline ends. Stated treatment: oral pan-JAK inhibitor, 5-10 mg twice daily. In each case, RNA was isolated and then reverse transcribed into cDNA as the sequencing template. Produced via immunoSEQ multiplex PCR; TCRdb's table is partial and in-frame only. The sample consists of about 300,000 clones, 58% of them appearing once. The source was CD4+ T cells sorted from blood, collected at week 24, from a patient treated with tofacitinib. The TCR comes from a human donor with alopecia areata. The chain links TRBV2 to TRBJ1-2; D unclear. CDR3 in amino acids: CASSEAADGYTF. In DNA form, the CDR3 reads TGTGCCAGCAGTGAAGCGGCGGATGGCTACACCTTC.